The clone carrying this TCR beta chain was counted between two and nine times. This entry belongs to a study of blood T cell repertoires in COVID-19. At the level of the study: Samples taken during acute and convalescent COVID-19 were collected in the United States, Italy and Spain.

Participant age was roughly 18 to 90 years, and participants resided in about two dozen US areas. Resolution of symptoms, clearance, or two negative PCRs was present in recovered Cohort 3 donors. Germline assignment: CDR1 LNHDA and CDR2 SQIVND (reference sequence). Trimming removed 3 bases at V and 4 bases at J, with 12 bases between. This CDR3 has 15 amino acids. TCRdb's table, derived via immunoSEQ multiplex PCR, lists solely in-frame clones and lacks some. The repertoire holds about 200,000 clones, with approximately 84% as singletons. The receptor comes from a middle-aged man who had recovered from COVID-19. Sequencing was done on a sample of PBMCs or T cells enriched from blood (not recorded which). The chain has TRBV19 and TRBJ2-2, with D possibly being TRBD2 (5 bases). DNA for the CDR3: TGTGCCAGTAGTATTAGGCTCGGACTCACCGGGGAGCTGTTTTTT. Its protein is CASSIRLGLTGELFF.